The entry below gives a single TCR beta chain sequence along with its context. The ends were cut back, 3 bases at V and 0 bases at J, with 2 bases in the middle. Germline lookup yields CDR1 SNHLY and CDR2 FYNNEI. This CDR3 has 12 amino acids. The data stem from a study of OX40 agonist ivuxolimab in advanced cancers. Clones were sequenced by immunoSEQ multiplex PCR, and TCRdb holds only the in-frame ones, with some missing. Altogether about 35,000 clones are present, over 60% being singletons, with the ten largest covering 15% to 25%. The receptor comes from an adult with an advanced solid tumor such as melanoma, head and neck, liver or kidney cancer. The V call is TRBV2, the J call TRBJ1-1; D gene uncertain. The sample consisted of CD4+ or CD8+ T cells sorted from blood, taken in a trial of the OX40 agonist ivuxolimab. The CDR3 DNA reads TGTGCCAGCAGTGAGGTGAACACTGAAGCTTTCTTT. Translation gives CASSEVNTEAFF.